This passage covers 8 T cell receptor beta chains from one sample sequenced in a study of cytomegalovirus exposure and HLA in healthy donors. The assay was immunoSEQ multiplex PCR, and TCRdb's table has in-frame clones only and misses some. The sample includes 300,000 or so clones, 88% of them seen just once. The sequenced sample consisted of PBMCs. The origin of the receptors is a man aged 25-45 years in good health and CMV-seronegative.

The chain employs TRBV4-1 and TRBJ1-2; the D gene is possibly TRBD1 (6 bases). The V end lost 0 bases, the J end lost 8 bases, and 22 bases lay between the germline ends. Looked up from germline, CDR1 is MGHRA and CDR2 is YSYEKL. CDR3 length: 17 amino acids. CDR3 loop: CASSQDEQGLPFGGYTF. The CDR3 nucleotides read TGCGCCAGCAGCCAAGATGAACAGGGCTTACCATTTGGAGGCTACACCTTC.

A remark on this clone: This sample also contains other DNA sequences that code for the same CDR3. V usage is TRBV9 and J usage is TRBJ2-7; perhaps TRBD2 as D (5 bases). The CDR3 spans 11 residues. Germline V gene lookup returns CDR1 SGDLS and CDR2 YYNGEE. V was cut by 4 bases and J by 3 bases, with 5 bases left in between. CDR3 DNA sequence: TGTGCCAGCAGCCGGGGCTACGAGCAGTACTTC. It yields the protein CASSRGYEQYF. The complete variable domain, with remaining parts taken from reference TRBV9 and TRBJ2-7, reads DSGVTQTPKHLITATGQRVTLRCSPRSGDLSVYWYQQSLDQGLQFLIQYYNGEERAKGNILERFSAQQFPDLHSELNLSSLELGDSALYFCASSRGYEQYFGPGTRLTVT.

The rearrangement links TRBV4-2 to TRBJ2-7; TRBD1 agrees at 7 bases. Germline V gene lookup returns CDR1 LGHNA and CDR2 YNFKEQ. The CDR3 has 16 amino acids. J was trimmed by 2 bases and V by 0 bases; bases with no gene match: 7. The CDR3 DNA follows: TGTGCCAGCAGCCAAGATAGAGGAACAGGGGCCTACGAGCAGTACTTC. Translating it yields CASSQDRGTGAYEQYF.

This rearrangement joins TRBV15 to TRBJ1-4; D remains ambiguous. The germline V and J ends were trimmed by 0 bases and 3 bases, with 8 bases remaining between them. CDR1 is LNHNV and CDR2 is YYDKDF in the germline V gene (reference sequence). This CDR3 region has 15 residues. The CDR3 DNA follows: TGTGCCACCAGCAGAGATGCCGGGGCTAATGAAAAACTGTTTTTT. Its translation: CATSRDAGANEKLFF.

A few counts support this clone. This chain joins TRBV2 and TRBJ1-6; D uncertain. Germline V gene sequence: CDR1 SNHLY, CDR2 FYNNEI. V gave up 5 bases and J gave up 9 bases, with 11 bases separating them. The CDR3 contains 13 residues. CDR3 bases: TGTGCCAGCAGTCCGAGCGTTAGTTCACCCCTCCACTTT. Encoded protein: CASSPSVSSPLHF. Full variable domain (rest looked up from reference TRBV2 and TRBJ1-6): EPEVTQTPSHQVTQMGQEVILRCVPISNHLYFYWYRQILGQKVEFLVSFYNNEISEKSEIFDDQFSVERPDGSNFTLKIRSTKLEDSAMYFCASSPSVSSPLHFGNGTRLTVT.

The chain combines TRBV5-1 with TRBJ1-2, with a possible D match to TRBD1 (6 bases). V lost 4 bases and J lost 4, with 20 bases in between. Germline V gene lookup returns CDR1 SGHRS and CDR2 YFSETQ. The CDR3 has 16 residues. The CDR3 loop is CASSAAGEPSGYGYTF. The CDR3 coding sequence is TGCGCCAGCAGCGCCGCAGGGGAACCTTCTGGCTATGGCTACACCTTC.

This chain connects TRBV4-1 to TRBJ2-1, with 10 positions matching TRBD1. Unmatched junction bases numbered 11, after V lost 5 bases and J lost 7 bases. Germline values: CDR1 MGHRA, CDR2 YSYEKL. CDR3 length: 16 amino acids. CDR3 residues: CASSYYSGTGVNEQFF. The CDR3 region has the DNA TGCGCCAGCAGCTATTACTCCGGGACAGGGGTGAATGAGCAGTTCTTC.

The chain recombines TRBV18 with TRBJ1-2, with 10 bases identical to TRBD1. The V gene end was trimmed by 6 bases and the J gene end by 8 bases; junction bases not matched to a gene: 9. There are 14 residues in the CDR3. Germline V gene data show CDR1 as KGHSH and CDR2 as LQKENI. The CDR3 reads CASSGEGQGFGYTF. CDR3 nucleotide sequence: TGTGCCAGCTCCGGCGAGGGACAGGGGTTCGGCTACACCTTC.